This is a list of T cell receptor beta chains from one sample in a study of T cells in Graves' hyperthyroidism and ophthalmopathy. MiXCR, applied by TCRdb to the multiplex PCR reads, yields one record per CDR3 protein. The table includes a few hundred thousand distinct CDR3 sequences, less than 25% detected once. Material for sequencing was blood. These receptors were obtained from a man between 18 and 35 years old with Graves' hyperthyroidism. CDR3s include the opening cysteine and the closing phenylalanine or tryptophan. A D gene is named only where the DNA matches it firmly. Clone size is stated in some rows and not others, as once, few, many or a class when expanded.

size,J,D,V,CDR3,DNA
many,TRBJ2-5,TRBD2,TRBV28,CASSPISGLEETQYF,TGTGCCAGCAGTCCTATCTCTGGACTAGAAGAGACCCAGTACTTC
NA,TRBJ1-6,NA,TRBV2,CASSEIGGRRNSPLHF,TGTGCCAGCAGTGAAATCGGGGGGCGAAGAAATTCACCCCTCCACTTT
many,TRBJ1-1,NA,TRBV2,CATSRAPNTEAFF,TGTGCCACCTCCCGGGCCCCGAACACTGAAGCTTTCTTT
many,TRBJ2-7,NA,TRBV2,CASSEARGEITYEQYF,TGTGCCAGCAGTGAAGCCCGTGGGGAAATCACCTACGAGCAGTACTTC
many,TRBJ2-2,TRBD1,TRBV6-4,CASSPTGQGHNTGELFF,TGTGCCAGCAGCCCCACCGGACAGGGGCACAACACCGGGGAGCTGTTTTTT
many,TRBJ1-3,NA,TRBV5-1,CASSLDGSSGNTIYF,TGTGCCAGCAGTTTAGATGGCTCCTCTGGAAACACCATATATTTT
many,TRBJ2-7,NA,TRBV6-1,CATTSRDSGYEQYF,TGTGCCACCACAAGTCGCGACAGCGGCTACGAGCAGTACTTC
many,TRBJ2-5,TRBD2,TRBV7-2,CASSLEGAGNQETQYF,TGTGCCAGCAGCTTAGAGGGAGCGGGGAATCAAGAGACCCAGTACTTC
NA,TRBJ2-2,NA,TRBV12-5,CASGLALDQGTGELFF,TGTGCTAGTGGTTTGGCGTTAGACCAAGGGACCGGGGAGCTGTTTTTT
NA,TRBJ2-7,TRBD2,TRBV10-3,CAISEPRTSGSYEQYF,TGTGCCATCAGTGAGCCTCGGACTAGCGGGTCCTACGAGCAGTACTTC
many,TRBJ1-1,NA,TRBV12-3/TRBV12-4,CASSLLGDSPKGFF,TGTGCCAGCAGTTTATTGGGGGACTCCCCTAAAGGTTTCTTT
many,TRBJ2-2,TRBD1,TRBV27,CASRRSGGRNTGELFF,TGTGCCAGCAGGAGATCAGGGGGCAGGAACACCGGGGAGCTGTTTTTT
many,TRBJ2-7,NA,TRBV28,CASKGGPHYEQYF,TGTGCCAGCAAGGGCGGCCCCCACTACGAGCAGTACTTC
many,TRBJ2-7,NA,TRBV27,CASSLNRASRSYEQYF,TGTGCCAGCAGTTTAAACAGGGCCTCGAGGTCCTACGAGCAGTACTTC
NA,TRBJ1-1,NA,TRBV12-5,CASGPSWGEAFF,TGTGCTAGTGGTCCGTCCTGGGGGGAAGCTTTCTTT
few,TRBJ2-5,NA,TRBV6-5,CASSYGPRRTQYF,TGTGCCAGCAGTTACGGGCCTAGAAGGACCCAGTACTTC
many,TRBJ1-2,NA,TRBV6-1,CAGSEWNYGYTF,TGTGCCGGCAGTGAATGGAACTATGGCTACACCTTC
many,TRBJ2-2,TRBD1,TRBV27,CASTALGTGNTGELFF,TGTGCCAGCACCGCACTCGGGACAGGGAACACCGGGGAGCTGTTTTTT
few,TRBJ1-2,NA,TRBV5-1,CASSLFRASDGYTF,TGCGCCAGCAGCTTGTTCCGGGCCTCTGATGGCTACACCTTC
NA,TRBJ2-7,NA,TRBV2,CASRRGERYF,TGTGCCAGCAGAAGGGGCGAGCGTTACTTC
NA,TRBJ1-1,NA,TRBV6-1,CASKLQGWGTEAFF,TGTGCCAGCAAACTACAGGGTTGGGGCACTGAAGCTTTCTTT
many,TRBJ2-5,TRBD1,TRBV5-4,CASSRPTGGRETQYF,TGTGCCAGCAGCCGACCGACAGGGGGTAGGGAGACCCAGTACTTC
many,TRBJ2-7,TRBD1,TRBV27,CASSQGTAHAEQYF,TGTGCCAGCAGTCAGGGGACAGCACATGCCGAGCAGTACTTC
few,TRBJ2-7,NA,TRBV11-2,CASSLGAGQGYEQYF,TGTGCCAGCAGCTTAGGGGCGGGGCAGGGCTACGAGCAGTACTTC
many,TRBJ1-2,NA,TRBV6-5,CASSSRTASGYTF,TGTGCCAGCAGTTCCCGGACAGCTTCGGGCTACACCTTC
many,TRBJ2-7,TRBD1,TRBV12-3/TRBV12-4,CASSLDRASYERYF,TGTGCCAGCAGCTTAGACAGGGCATCCTACGAGCGGTACTTC
many,TRBJ1-1,NA,TRBV5-1,CASSTRTANTEAFF,TGCGCCAGCAGTACTCGGACAGCGAACACTGAAGCTTTCTTT
NA,TRBJ1-1,NA,TRBV6-2/TRBV6-3,CASSYFLSGTEAFF,TGTGCCAGCAGTTACTTCTTGTCGGGCACTGAAGCTTTCTTT
many,TRBJ2-7,TRBD1,TRBV28,CASNPPGQIYEQYF,TGTGCCAGCAACCCCCCGGGACAGATCTACGAGCAGTACTTC
many,TRBJ1-1,TRBD1,TRBV2,CASRKTGGEAFF,TGTGCCAGCAGAAAGACAGGGGGTGAAGCTTTCTTT
NA,TRBJ2-2,NA,TRBV11-2,CASTSRTENTGELFF,TGTGCCAGCACCTCGCGAACGGAGAACACCGGGGAGCTGTTTTTC
NA,TRBJ1-1,NA,TRBV6-1,CASTKRGLMNTEAFF,TGTGCCAGCACCAAAAGGGGCCTAATGAACACTGAAGCTTTCTTT
few,TRBJ2-2,NA,TRBV2,CASSEVVGFDTGELFF,TGTGCCAGCAGTGAAGTGGTGGGGTTTGACACCGGGGAGCTGTTTTTT
NA,TRBJ1-1,TRBD1,TRBV25-1,CASRTGERTEAFF,TGTGCCAGCAGGACAGGGGAACGCACTGAAGCTTTCTTT
NA,TRBJ2-7,NA,TRBV20-1,CSAQGGAGGRYEQYF,TGCAGTGCCCAGGGGGGGGCGGGAGGACGCTACGAGCAGTACTTC
many,TRBJ1-2,NA,TRBV20-1,CSARFRQSYYGYTF,TGCAGTGCCCGCTTTCGACAGAGCTACTATGGCTACACCTTC
few,TRBJ2-4,NA,TRBV19,CASSMFAGGGILAKNIKYF,TGTGCCAGTAGTATGTTTGCAGGGGGAGGTATACTAGCCAAAAACATTAAGTACTTC
many,TRBJ2-7,NA,TRBV4-1,CASSQDATLFGQYF,TGCGCCAGCAGCCAAGACGCGACCCTCTTCGGGCAGTACTTC
many,TRBJ2-5,NA,TRBV19,CASSIGGLLKTQYF,TGTGCCAGTAGTATTGGGGGCCTGCTGAAGACCCAGTACTTC
few,TRBJ2-7,NA,TRBV6-1,CASRTFAEQYF,TGTGCCAGCAGAACCTTCGCCGAGCAGTACTTC
few,TRBJ1-2,TRBD1,TRBV30,CAWSATGADGYTF,TGTGCCTGGAGTGCCACAGGGGCGGATGGCTACACCTTC
many,TRBJ2-7,TRBD1,TRBV6-4,CASSLTGVREQYF,TGTGCCAGCAGCCTAACAGGGGTTCGGGAGCAGTACTTC
many,TRBJ1-1,NA,TRBV12-3/TRBV12-4,CASSFLRGAEAFF,TGTGCCAGCAGTTTCTTACGGGGGGCTGAAGCTTTCTTT
many,TRBJ2-7,NA,TRBV12-3/TRBV12-4,CASRTGITYEQYF,TGTGCCAGCAGAACCGGGATCACCTACGAGCAGTACTTC
NA,TRBJ1-3,TRBD1,TRBV7-9,CASSSGTGAGNTIYF,TGTGCCAGCAGCTCAGGGACAGGGGCTGGAAACACCATATATTTT
NA,TRBJ2-2,TRBD2,TRBV6-2/TRBV6-3,CASSGAGVHTGELFF,TGTGCCAGCAGCGGGGCGGGAGTACACACCGGGGAGCTGTTTTTT
NA,TRBJ2-7,NA,TRBV5-5,CASSLGPPSSYEQYF,TGTGCCAGCAGTCTCGGTCCCCCGAGCTCCTACGAGCAGTACTTC
many,TRBJ2-7,NA,TRBV7-9,CASSPGHVYEQYF,TGTGCCAGCAGCCCGGGACACGTCTACGAGCAGTACTTC
many,TRBJ1-1,NA,TRBV30,CAWSDMITEAFF,TGTGCCTGGAGTGATATGATCACTGAAGCTTTCTTT
NA,TRBJ2-3,NA,TRBV28,CASSPHLDTQYF,TGTGCCAGCAGTCCGCACTTAGATACGCAGTATTTT